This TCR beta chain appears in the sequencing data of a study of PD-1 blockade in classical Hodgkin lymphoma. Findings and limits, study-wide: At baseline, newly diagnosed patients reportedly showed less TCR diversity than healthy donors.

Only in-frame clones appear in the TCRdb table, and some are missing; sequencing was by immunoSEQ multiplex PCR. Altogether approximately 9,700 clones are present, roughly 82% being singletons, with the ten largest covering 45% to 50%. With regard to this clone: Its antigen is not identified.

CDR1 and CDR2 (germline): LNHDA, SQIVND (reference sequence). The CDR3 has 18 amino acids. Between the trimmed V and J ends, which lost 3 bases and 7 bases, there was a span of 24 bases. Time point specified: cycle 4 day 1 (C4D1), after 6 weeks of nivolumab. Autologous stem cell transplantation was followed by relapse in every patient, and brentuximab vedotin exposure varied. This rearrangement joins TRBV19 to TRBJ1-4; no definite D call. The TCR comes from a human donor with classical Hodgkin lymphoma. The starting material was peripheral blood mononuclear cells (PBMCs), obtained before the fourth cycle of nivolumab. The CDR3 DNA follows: TGTGCCAGTAGTATTCGGAGACTGCGACGAAGAAATGTTGAAAAACTGTTTTTT. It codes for CASSIRRLRRRNVEKLFF.